A selection of T cell receptor beta chains follows, all from one sample in a study of OX40 agonist ivuxolimab in advanced cancers. The table came from immunoSEQ multiplex PCR; TCRdb's copy has only in-frame clones and leaves some out. Among 96,000 or so clones, about 84% were seen once, and the ten largest hold around 5.8%. Sequencing used CD4+ or CD8+ T cells sorted from blood, obtained in a trial of the OX40 agonist ivuxolimab. These TCRs come from an adult with an advanced solid tumor such as melanoma, head and neck, liver or kidney cancer. Both conserved end residues are part of each CDR3. The order of the fields is J gene, D gene, V gene, clone size, CDR3 DNA, CDR3 protein. D genes are given only for firm matches. Clone size is not always given. Where it is, it says once, few, many or a class for expanded clones.

TRBJ2-3,.,TRBV5-3,.,TGTGCCAGAAGGTTTCTAGCTACAGATACGCAGTATTTT,CARRFLATDTQYF
TRBJ1-4,.,TRBV7-9,.,TGTGCCAGCACCCGCCTGGGGGAAAAACTGTTTTTT,CASTRLGEKLFF
TRBJ1-4,TRBD1,TRBV6-5,.,TGTGCCAGCTCTGAAGACAGGGGAGGTGAAAAACTGTTTTTT,CASSEDRGGEKLFF
TRBJ2-3,TRBD2,TRBV7-2,.,TGTGCCAGCAGCTTATCCCTAGCGGGGGGACCCACAGATACGCAGTATTTT,CASSLSLAGGPTDTQYF
TRBJ1-4,.,TRBV7-2,once,TGTGCCAGCAGCTTAGTTTCCCTCGGCCGAGTGACTGAAAAACTGTTTTTT,CASSLVSLGRVTEKLFF
TRBJ1-5,.,TRBV21-1,.,.,CASSKWGGGNQPQHF
TRBJ1-4,TRBD1,TRBV5-1,.,TGCGCCAGCAGGGCAGGGGGAAACAACGAAAAACTGTTTTTT,CASRAGGNNEKLFF
TRBJ1-1,.,TRBV5-1,.,TGCGCCAGCAGCTTGGCGGGACAGAACACTGAAGCTTTCTTT,CASSLAGQNTEAFF
TRBJ2-5,.,TRBV7-9,.,TGTGCCAGCAGCTTACACAGAGAGTACCAAGAGACCCAGTACTTC,CASSLHREYQETQYF
TRBJ1-5,.,TRBV6-5,.,TGTGCCAGCAGTTACGGGGCAGGTTATCAGCCCCAGCATTTT,CASSYGAGYQPQHF
TRBJ2-1,.,TRBV7-2,.,TGTGCCAGCAGCTTAATAGGTTCAAGGGATGAGCAGTTCTTC,CASSLIGSRDEQFF
TRBJ1-3,TRBD1,TRBV7-7,.,TGTGCCAGCAGTACCGGGACAGGGACCGGAAACACCATATATTTT,CASSTGTGTGNTIYF
TRBJ1-2,TRBD1,TRBV7-9,.,TGTGCCAGCAGCTTAGTCCCGAGCAGGGGGGACTATGGCTACACCTTC,CASSLVPSRGDYGYTF
TRBJ1-2,.,TRBV19,.,TGTGCCAGTACTCGCTCCGGGGCCATTTCAGGCTACACCTTC,CASTRSGAISGYTF
TRBJ1-2,.,TRBV14,.,TGTGCCAGCAGCCAAGAATGGGGCTATGGCTACACCTTC,CASSQEWGYGYTF
TRBJ2-3,.,TRBV5-4,.,TGTGCCAGCAGCTTGGGGATAGATTCCACAGATACGCAGTATTTT,CASSLGIDSTDTQYF
TRBJ1-1,.,TRBV15,.,TGTGCCACCAGCAGAGAGGGGAGGGACACTGAAGCTTTCTTT,CATSREGRDTEAFF
TRBJ1-2,.,TRBV27,.,TGTGCCAGCAGTTTATCAGGGACATACGATGGCTACACCTTC,CASSLSGTYDGYTF
TRBJ1-6,.,TRBV6-5,once,TGTGCCAGCAGTTACTCTGCAGCGCAACGCGTTTCACCCCTCCACTTT,CASSYSAAQRVSPLHF
TRBJ1-1,.,TRBV6-5,.,TGTGCCAGCAGTTACTCCTCTCAGGGAGGTAACACTGAAGCTTTCTTT,CASSYSSQGGNTEAFF
TRBJ2-5,.,TRBV7-2,.,TGTGCCAGCAGCCTCGGAGGGGGCCAAGAGACCCAGTACTTC,CASSLGGGQETQYF
TRBJ2-4,TRBD2,TRBV6-5,.,TGTGCCAGCAGGTCGACTAGCAGCATTCAGTACTTC,CASRSTSSIQYF
TRBJ1-1,.,TRBV7-9,once,TGTGCCAGCACATACCCGGGGATTACCACTGAAGCTTTCTTT,CASTYPGITTEAFF
TRBJ2-1,TRBD2,TRBV7-2,.,TGTGCCAGCAGCTTAGCCCCTCCGCCTACTAGCGGGGGGGCCCAGGGGAATGAGCAGTTCTTC,CASSLAPPPTSGGAQGNEQFF
TRBJ2-7,.,TRBV4-3,.,TGCGCCAGCAGCCAAGATGAGGGGGGGCTTACCTACGAGCAGTACTTC,CASSQDEGGLTYEQYF
TRBJ2-3,.,TRBV11-3,.,TGTGCCAGCAGCCCCGGGATGGCTAGCGCCTCCACAGATACGCAGTATTTT,CASSPGMASASTDTQYF
TRBJ2-7,.,TRBV9,.,TGTGCCAGCAGCTCGGACGAAAACGAGCAGTACTTC,CASSSDENEQYF
TRBJ2-7,TRBD1,TRBV30,.,TGTGCCGGAGAACTGGACAGGGGTTGGGAGCAGTACTTC,CAGELDRGWEQYF
TRBJ2-1,.,TRBV5-1,.,TGCGCCAGCAGCTCCGTGAGGGGGAATGATGAGCAGTTCTTC,CASSSVRGNDEQFF
TRBJ2-7,TRBD1,TRBV28,few,TGTGCCAGCTGGGCCCTAGGGGGCCACGAGCAGTACTTC,CASWALGGHEQYF
TRBJ2-7,TRBD2,TRBV5-1,few,TGCGCCAGCAGCCTGGGACTATCCGAGCAGTACTTC,CASSLGLSEQYF
TRBJ2-2,.,TRBV28,.,TGTGCCAGCAGTCTCATAGGTGGGACCGGGGAGCTGTTTTTT,CASSLIGGTGELFF
TRBJ1-1,.,TRBV6-5,.,TGTGCCAGCACGGGACGGCAGAACACTGAAGCTTTCTTT,CASTGRQNTEAFF
TRBJ2-7,.,TRBV2,.,TGTGCCAGCAGTGAATTTGGCGAGCAGTACTTC,CASSEFGEQYF
TRBJ2-6,.,TRBV5-1,.,TGCGCCAGCAGCCCCCAAGGGCTTGGGGGGGCCAACGTCCTGACTTTC,CASSPQGLGGANVLTF
TRBJ2-7,.,TRBV18,.,TGTGCCAGCTCACCGAGGACGGAGCCCGGACGGGAGCAGTACTTC,CASSPRTEPGREQYF
TRBJ1-1,.,TRBV19,.,TGTGCCAGTAGTATAGTGGCGCAGACGAACACTGAAGCTTTCTTT,CASSIVAQTNTEAFF
TRBJ1-1,TRBD1,TRBV7-6,few,TGTGCCAGCAGCTTAGATCGGACAGGGCGGGGGAACACTGAAGCTTTCTTT,CASSLDRTGRGNTEAFF
TRBJ1-4,.,TRBV25-1,.,TGTGCCAGCAGTGAAGGGATTCGGGCTAATGAAAAACTGTTTTTT,CASSEGIRANEKLFF
TRBJ2-7,TRBD2,TRBV5-4,.,TGTGCCAGCAGCGCCCGACTAGCGCCCTACGAGCAGTACTTC,CASSARLAPYEQYF
TRBJ1-5,.,TRBV6-1,.,TGTGCCAGCAGTGAGGGTGTATCCCAGTGGGGGGCTAAGGAGCCCCAGCATTTT,CASSEGVSQWGAKEPQHF
TRBJ2-3,TRBD2,TRBV7-9,.,TGTGCCAGCAGCCGCGGGGTAGCGGGCATCACAGATACGCAGTATTTT,CASSRGVAGITDTQYF
TRBJ1-2,TRBD1,TRBV15,.,TGTGCCACCAGCAGACCGACAGGGGGTGGCTACACCTTC,CATSRPTGGGYTF
TRBJ2-1,.,TRBV9,.,TGTGCCAGCAGCGTAGCGTGGCAGGGCTCCTACAATGAGCAGTTCTTC,CASSVAWQGSYNEQFF
TRBJ2-1,.,TRBV30,.,TGTGCCTGGAACAGGGACAATGAGCAGTTCTTC,CAWNRDNEQFF
TRBJ1-5,TRBD1,TRBV2,.,TGTGCCAGTAGGGGGGACAGGGGAGGAGGCAATCAGCCCCAGCATTTT,CASRGDRGGGNQPQHF
TRBJ1-2,TRBD1,TRBV29-1,.,TGCAGCGTTTCTCAGGGGGCAGGAGGCTACACCTTC,CSVSQGAGGYTF
TRBJ2-3,TRBD2,TRBV4-2,.,TGTGCCAGCAGGGAACTAGCGGGGGTCCCAGATACGCAGTATTTT,CASRELAGVPDTQYF
TRBJ2-1,.,TRBV9,.,TGTGCCAGCAGCCTTCGACCCGCGGGTCCTTACAATGAGCAGTTCTTC,CASSLRPAGPYNEQFF
TRBJ2-1,.,TRBV10-3,.,TGTGCCATCAGTGAGTCGAGGGATGATGAGCAGTTCTTC,CAISESRDDEQFF
TRBJ2-3,.,TRBV9,.,TGTGCCAGCAGCGTAGACTCCCCAGATACGCAGTATTTT,CASSVDSPDTQYF
TRBJ1-4,.,TRBV18,.,TGTGCCAGCTCACCATTACCTCGAGGGACTTCTAATGAAAAACTGTTTTTT,CASSPLPRGTSNEKLFF
TRBJ1-4,TRBD1,TRBV7-8,.,TGTGCCAGCAGCTTAGAATTTGCGGGACAGCTCATATCTAATGAAAAACTGTTTTTT,CASSLEFAGQLISNEKLFF
TRBJ2-2,.,TRBV5-6,.,TGTGCCAGCAGCTTGGGGGGCAACACCGGGGAGCTGTTTTTT,CASSLGGNTGELFF
TRBJ2-6,.,TRBV7-9,few,TGTGCCAGCACTCGGGGCAGGGTCACCTCTGGGGCCAACGTCCTGACTTTC,CASTRGRVTSGANVLTF
TRBJ2-3,.,TRBV14,once,TGTGCCAGCAGCCCAAACACAGATACGCAGTATTTT,CASSPNTDTQYF
TRBJ2-3,.,TRBV7-9,.,TGTGCCAGCAGCCCAGGACGGCGGAGCACAGATACGCAGTATTTT,CASSPGRRSTDTQYF
TRBJ2-7,TRBD2,TRBV5-1,.,TGCGCCAGCAGCCCGAGGAGCGGGAGCGACGAGCAGTACTTC,CASSPRSGSDEQYF
TRBJ2-3,.,TRBV19,.,TGTGCCAGTAGTATCGGAACTCGGCGGGATACGCAGTATTTT,CASSIGTRRDTQYF
TRBJ1-1,.,TRBV6-6,once,TGTGCCAGCACCGTAACTTCAGAAAACTGGAACACTGAAGCTTTCTTT,CASTVTSENWNTEAFF